This T cell receptor (beta chain) was recorded in a study of control samples from healthy donors and cancer patients (dated by TCRdb to about 2020). The germline V gene specifies MNHNS as CDR1 and SASEGT as CDR2. V is trimmed back by 3 bases and J by 0 bases, and the junction contains 2 bases that no gene match accounts for. Measured from the cysteine to the phenylalanine, the CDR3 is 14 residues long. Left in the record is the CDR3 DNA by itself, 42 bases read in frame from the first base. Libraries were prepared through the immunoSEQ multiplex PCR assay. The source is immuneACCESS, and TCRdb retained only in-frame sequences with V and J called. Part of the clones is not carried over; for the studies checked, unresolved V genes explain less than half of this, and the remainder is unexplained. The sample includes 22,000 or so clones, with 88% observed a single time. 8% to 10% of the sample goes to the ten largest clones.

Notes on this clone: It has no known antigen specificity. Base qualities are missing; no much larger clone stands one base away.

Rearrangement joined TRBV6-1 to TRBJ2-7, and 7 junctional nucleotides match TRBD1. This TCR was sampled from a woman aged 60 to 75 with head and neck cancer. The sample comprised PBMCs. For the CDR3, the sequence is CASSDDRASYEQYF. The bases read TGTGCCAGCAGTGACGACAGGGCCTCCTACGAGCAGTACTTC.